Below, 25 T cell receptor beta chains from the same sample are listed, as sequenced in a study of graft-versus-host responses after intestinal transplantation (dated by TCRdb to about 2021). The sample's time point label, in plain terms: cells obtained before transplantation from donor or recipient. Libraries were built with the immunoSEQ multiplex PCR assay. Drawn from immuneACCESS, this table holds only the in-frame rearrangements with V and J called that TCRdb kept. Clones are partly lost; checked studies trace under half to an unresolved V gene and leave the rest unexplained. The sample includes 60,000 to 90,000 clones, with 90% observed a single time. The top ten constitute about 1.3% of the sample. Antigens of these TCRs are unknown. The sequencing used unstimulated CD8+ T cells sorted from spleen or lymph node cells, collected before intestinal transplant. These receptor sequences come from a human donor who received an intestinal transplant.

The CDR3 DNA is TGCGCCAGCAGCCAGACAGGTTTCGGAGAGTTTGGGAACACTGAAGCTTTCTTT. Translated, it gives CASSQTGFGEFGNTEAFF. The chain uses TRBV4-1 and TRBJ1-1; D is perhaps TRBD1 (6 bases). V shed 3 bases and J shed 1 base, with 21 bases lying between them. The length of the CDR3 is 18 residues. Germline CDR1 reads MGHRA; CDR2 reads YSYEKL.

The V gene is TRBV14, the J gene TRBJ1-1; tentatively, D is TRBD1 (5 bases). V was cut by 0 bases and J by 0 bases, with 14 bases left in between. In germline, CDR1 is SGHDN, CDR2 FVKESK. The CDR3 sequence is 17 residues long. CDR3 sequence: CASSQDLAEDMNTEAFF. The CDR3 bases are TGTGCCAGCAGCCAAGATCTAGCGGAGGACATGAACACTGAAGCTTTCTTT.

The chain has TRBV12-5 and TRBJ2-7, with 11 nucleotides matching TRBD1. Germline V gene lookup returns CDR1 LGHNT and CDR2 FRNRAP. This CDR3 comprises 13 residues. V shed 8 bases and J 5 bases; nucleotides not matched to a gene: 5. CDR3 sequence: CASSGQGANEQYF. Here the CDR3 DNA reads TGTGCTAGTTCCGGACAGGGGGCTAACGAGCAGTACTTC.

The chain joins TRBV5-6 to TRBJ2-5, with 11 bases aligning to TRBD2. The CDR3 runs 18 residues. Trimming took 0 bases from V and 0 from J; bases not matched to a gene: 7. Germline V gives CDR1 SGHDT, CDR2 YYEEEE. The DNA of the CDR3 is TGTGCCAGCAGCTTGGCCAGAGGGGGACTAGCGGACCAAGAGACCCAGTACTTC. It encodes CASSLARGGLADQETQYF.

The genes are TRBV7-9 and TRBJ1-2; D remains unclear. V lost 5 bases and J lost 5, with 12 bases in between. CDR3 length: 13 residues. In germline, CDR1 is SEHNR, CDR2 FQNEAQ (reference sequence). The CDR3 DNA reads as TGTGCCAGCAGCGGGTCGGGGAATTATGGCTACACCTTC. Translating it yields CASSGSGNYGYTF.

CDR3 residues: CASSLGQGQETQYF. The CDR3 DNA reads as TGTGCCAGCAGCTTGGGCCAGGGCCAAGAGACCCAGTACTTC. The chain recombines TRBV5-6 with TRBJ2-5; perhaps TRBD1 as D (5 bases). This CDR3 region has 14 residues. Germline loops: CDR1 SGHDT, CDR2 YYEEEE. The V and J ends lost 0 bases and 1 base respectively, with 7 bases between them.

This chain uses TRBV7-6 with TRBJ2-7; D call uncertain. V gave up 0 bases and J gave up 6 bases, with 3 bases separating them. Germline V gene data show CDR1 as SGHVS and CDR2 as FNYEAQ. CDR3 size: 11 residues. Here the CDR3 DNA reads TGTGCCAGCAGCTTAGCGGCCGAGCAGTACTTC. This encodes CASSLAAEQYF. Combining the CDR3 with reference TRBV7-6 and TRBJ2-7 gives the whole variable domain GAGVSQSPRYKVTKRGQDVALRCDPISGHVSLYWYRQALGQGPEFLTYFNYEAQQDKSGLPNDRFSAERPEGSISTLTIQRTEQRDSAMYRCASSLAAEQYFGPGTRLTVT.

This clone has a single count. The genes are TRBV7-8 and TRBJ2-1; D is ambiguous. The CDR3 has 14 residues. Germline V gives CDR1 SGHVS, CDR2 FQNEAQ. V gave up 7 bases and J gave up 10 bases, with 20 bases separating them. The CDR3 sequence is CASTNPEVPGEQFF. The CDR3, as DNA: TGTGCCAGCACTAACCCTGAGGTCCCCGGAGAGCAGTTCTTC.

The J gene is TRBJ1-2, the V gene TRBV29-1; 7 bases match TRBD1. With V trimmed by 3 bases and J by 8 bases, 15 bases remained unmatched. Germline CDR1 is SQVTM and CDR2 is ANQGSEA. The CDR3 extends over 15 amino acids. CDR3 amino acids: CSVEAPTGLEKGYTF. In nucleotides, the CDR3 is TGCAGCGTTGAGGCCCCGACAGGGCTGGAAAAGGGCTACACCTTC.

The J gene is TRBJ1-6, the V gene TRBV27; the D is unclear. From germline, CDR1 is MNHEY and CDR2 SMNVEV (reference sequence). This CDR3 has 15 residues. Between the trimmed V and J ends, which lost 5 bases and 7 bases, there was a span of 15 bases. The CDR3 sequence is CASSEGGKWNSPLHF. DNA for the CDR3: TGTGCCAGCAGTGAGGGTGGGAAATGGAATTCACCCCTCCACTTT.

The rearrangement joins TRBV4-1 to TRBJ2-7; unclear D gene. Between the trimmed V and J ends, which lost 1 base and 0 bases, there was a span of 7 bases. Germline values: CDR1 MGHRA, CDR2 YSYEKL. The length of the CDR3 is 14 residues. The CDR3 region has the DNA TGCGCCAGCAGCCAAGTCGCTATCTCCTACGAGCAGTACTTC. Encoded protein: CASSQVAISYEQYF.

The genes are TRBV15 and TRBJ1-5; D is ambiguous. The CDR3 covers 16 residues. V lost 2 bases, J lost 4 bases, and 15 bases lay in between. The germline V gene encodes CDR1 LNHNV and CDR2 YYDKDF (reference sequence). The CDR3 spells CATSRSPAGWNQPQHF. Here the CDR3 DNA reads TGTGCCACCAGCAGATCGCCCGCGGGGTGGAATCAGCCCCAGCATTTT.

The CDR3 region is CASSEGAQGQGSPLHF. The CDR3 DNA sequence: TGCGCCAGCAGTGAAGGTGCCCAGGGGCAAGGTTCACCCCTCCACTTT. J is TRBJ1-6 and V is TRBV10-1, with D perhaps TRBD1 (6 bases). V was shortened by 3 bases and J by 9 bases, with 18 bases between the two germline ends. CDR3 length equals 16 residues. The germline gives CDR1 WNHNN, CDR2 SYGVQD (reference sequence).

This clone was detected only a few times. This chain links TRBV6-5 with TRBJ1-6, with a tentative D call TRBD1 (5 bases). This CDR3 contains 15 residues. Germline V gene sequence: CDR1 MNHEY, CDR2 SVGAGI. V shed 5 bases and J shed 6 bases, with 14 bases lying between them. CDR3 protein: CASSPLDTGNSPLHF. CDR3 nucleotide sequence: TGTGCCAGCAGTCCCCTGGACACGGGTAATTCACCCCTCCACTTT.

This clone was seen more than once but under ten times. The genes are TRBV10-1 and TRBJ2-7; D not certain. Trimming cost V 8 bases and J 0 bases, with 8 bases left between them. Germline lookup yields CDR1 WNHNN and CDR2 SYGVQD (reference sequence). The CDR3 spans 12 residues. The CDR3 reads CASVGSSYEQYF. The CDR3 DNA is TGCGCCAGCGTTGGTAGCTCCTACGAGCAGTACTTC.

The V and J genes are TRBV13 and TRBJ2-7; TRBD1 is a possible D gene (5 bases). V was trimmed by 0 bases and J by 0 bases, leaving 9 bases between them. This CDR3 spans 15 amino acids. Per the germline V gene, CDR1 is PRHDT and CDR2 is FYEKMQ (reference sequence). This CDR3 reads CASSLGGVYSYEQYF. DNA of the CDR3: TGTGCCAGCAGCTTAGGAGGGGTCTACTCCTACGAGCAGTACTTC.

The V gene is TRBV9, the J gene TRBJ2-1, with 8 bases fitting TRBD1. J lost 6 bases, V lost 3 bases, and 11 bases had no gene match. The germline V gene encodes CDR1 SGDLS and CDR2 YYNGEE. CDR3 length: 16 amino acids. In nucleotides, the CDR3 is TGTGCCAGCAGCGCCCCCGCCGGGACAGGCACCAATGAGCAGTTCTTC. This codes for CASSAPAGTGTNEQFF.

The rearrangement uses TRBV5-4 and TRBJ1-2; D might be TRBD1 (5 bases). This CDR3 has 14 amino acids. Germline V lookup: CDR1 SGHNT, CDR2 YYREEE (reference sequence). With 0 bases removed from V and 1 base from J, the gap between germline ends came to 7 bases. CDR3 region: CASSLAGGNYGYTF. CDR3 DNA sequence: TGTGCCAGCAGCTTGGCGGGGGGTAACTATGGCTACACCTTC.

The gene calls are TRBV11-3 and TRBJ2-1, with 7 bases that match TRBD2. The CDR3 is 15 residues long. Germline values: CDR1 SGHNT, CDR2 YENEEA. Unmatched junction bases numbered 5, after V lost 3 bases and J lost 3 bases. CDR3 nucleotides: TGTGCCAGCAGCTTCTCTAGCGGAGACTACAATGAGCAGTTCTTC. Translated: CASSFSSGDYNEQFF.

The V and J genes are TRBV9 and TRBJ1-5; maybe TRBD1 (5 bases). Between the trimmed V and J ends, which lost 0 bases and 3 bases, there was a span of 10 bases. The germline V gene encodes CDR1 SGDLS and CDR2 YYNGEE. The CDR3 contains 15 residues. The CDR3 DNA is TGTGCCAGCAGCGTAGGGGGGGGAAACAATCAGCCCCAGCATTTT. Translated: CASSVGGGNNQPQHF.

The chain joins TRBV6-5 to TRBJ1-1, with D possibly matching TRBD1 (6 bases). The CDR3 contains 13 residues. The germline CDR1 and CDR2 sequences are MNHEY and SVGAGI. The CDR3 region is CAVRGHLNTEAFF. The DNA of the CDR3 is TGTGCTGTCCGGGGACACCTAAACACTGAAGCTTTCTTT.

V gene TRBV7-9 combines with J gene TRBJ2-5; D uncertain. V shed 4 bases and J shed 9 bases, with 15 bases lying between them. In germline, CDR1 is SEHNR, CDR2 FQNEAQ (reference sequence). The CDR3 loop spans 13 amino acids. The CDR3 here is CASSSVLLPAQYF. The CDR3 DNA sequence: TGTGCCAGCAGCTCTGTACTACTCCCGGCCCAGTACTTC.

This clone has just one count. V is TRBV7-2 and J is TRBJ2-7; possible D gene TRBD2, 7 bases. The V end lost 4 bases, the J end lost 2 bases, and 12 bases lay between the germline ends. This CDR3 contains 14 residues. Germline CDR1 reads SGHTA; CDR2 reads FQGNSA. CDR3 sequence: CASSWGGPTYEQYF. CDR3 sequence (DNA): TGTGCCAGCAGCTGGGGGGGGCCTACCTACGAGCAGTACTTC.

This chain links TRBV6-5 with TRBJ2-2; perhaps TRBD2 as D (7 bases). Germline lookup yields CDR1 MNHEY and CDR2 SVGAGI. There are 15 residues in the CDR3. The V gene lost 8 bases and the J gene lost 6 bases, with 19 bases spanning the gap. DNA of the CDR3: TGTGCCAGCGTCAAGGGGGGGCTCTACGCCGGGGAGCTGTTTTTT. Protein product: CASVKGGLYAGELFF.

The chain is built from TRBV5-1 and TRBJ1-4; D possibly corresponds to TRBD1 (6 bases). This CDR3 region has 14 residues. V dropped 3 bases and J dropped 3 bases, with 9 bases sitting between them. Germline CDR1 reads SGHRS; CDR2 reads YFSETQ. The CDR3 region is CASSSAGANEKLFF. DNA of the CDR3: TGCGCCAGCAGCTCGGCAGGGGCTAATGAAAAACTGTTTTTT.